The entry below describes one T cell receptor (beta chain). Germline CDR1 is MRHNA and CDR2 is SNTAGT. The CDR3 length is 16 residues. The V end was cut by 2 bases, the J end by 1 base, with 13 bases between. Source study methods: The authors estimated nucleated cell counts from reference gene primer amplification. Produced via immunoSEQ multiplex PCR; TCRdb's table is partial and in-frame only. V, J and clone size reflect that table, while D and trimming were determined from the DNA. The sample records about 44,000 clones, roughly 87% being singletons. The data are from a study of blood T cell repertoires in COVID-19. Study information: Acute-phase and convalescent COVID-19 samples originated in the United States, Italy and Spain. Sources were T cells, B-cell-depleted T cells, or PBMCs; the material itself was cDNA or gDNA.

The source is a woman older than 75 in a cohort sampled during active or convalescent COVID-19. The chain is built from TRBV6-4 and TRBJ2-3; TRBD1 might be the D (6 bases). Sequenced material: peripheral blood. The CDR3: CASSDMVGGGTDTQYF. CDR3 sequence (DNA): TGTGCCAGCAGTGACATGGTAGGGGGTGGCACAGATACGCAGTATTTT.